This entry lists 31 T cell receptor beta chains sequenced from one sample in a study of cytomegalovirus exposure and HLA in healthy donors. Primers: 60 Vbeta forward and 13 Jbeta reverse. The method was immunoSEQ multiplex PCR; TCRdb's version includes in-frame clones alone and lacks a portion of them. This sample yields about 150,000 clones, of which about 74% are seen a single time; approximately 4% belongs to the top ten. What was sequenced was PBMCs. These receptors originate from a woman in her forties in good health and CMV-seronegative.

This rearrangement joins TRBV2 to TRBJ2-3, with D tentatively TRBD2 (6 bases). The CDR3 consists of 14 residues. Germline CDR1 and CDR2: SNHLY and FYNNEI. Trimming removed 6 bases at V and 4 bases at J, with 14 bases between. CDR3 residues: CASSQGSGPDTQYF. CDR3 sequence (DNA): TGTGCCAGCAGCCAGGGCAGCGGGCCAGATACGCAGTATTTT.

The chain carries TRBV27 and TRBJ2-7, with TRBD1 identical over 9 bases. The CDR3 has 14 residues. Losses at the gene ends were 5 bases for V and 3 bases for J; bases not matched to a gene: 5. CDR1 MNHEY and CDR2 SMNVEV come from the germline V gene (reference sequence). The CDR3 reads CASSPGTGHYEQYF. The DNA of the CDR3 is TGTGCCAGCAGTCCCGGGACAGGGCACTACGAGCAGTACTTC.

The chain links TRBV28 to TRBJ2-5, with D maybe TRBD1 (6 bases). Trimming pared 6 bases from V and 0 bases from J, leaving 11 bases between. This CDR3 spans 14 amino acids. Germline V CDR1 and CDR2: MDHEN, SYDVKM. Here the CDR3 reads CASRWTAYQETQYF. The CDR3 nucleotides are TGTGCCAGCAGGTGGACAGCGTACCAAGAGACCCAGTACTTC.

The chain has TRBV6-6 and TRBJ1-1; TRBD1 matches at 9 bases. The V segment lost 7 bases and the J segment 3 bases; nucleotides outside the gene matches: 9. The CDR3 is made up of 15 amino acids. Germline CDR1 MNHNY, CDR2 SVGAGI (reference sequence). In nucleotides, the CDR3 is TGTGCCAGCACCAACCCATGGACAGGGGACACTGAAGCTTTCTTT. This encodes CASTNPWTGDTEAFF.

The chain couples TRBV4-1 to TRBJ1-2, with D unresolved. Germline CDR1 reads MGHRA; CDR2 reads YSYEKL. The CDR3 is made up of 13 amino acids. Between the trimmed V and J ends, which lost 1 base and 4 bases, there was a span of 7 bases. The CDR3: CASSQGTGYGYTF. The CDR3 bases are TGCGCCAGCAGCCAAGGCACTGGCTATGGCTACACCTTC.

V usage is TRBV28 and J usage is TRBJ1-5, with 9 bases lining up with TRBD1. The CDR3 length is 15 residues. With 6 bases clipped from V and 6 bases from J, the junction kept 9 bases outside the gene matches. Looked up from germline, CDR1 is MDHEN and CDR2 is SYDVKM. DNA of the CDR3: TGTGCCAGCAGCCCCGTCGGGACAGGGCTTCAGCCCCAGCATTTT. This translates into CASSPVGTGLQPQHF.

This clone was observed a single time. This sequence joins TRBV7-8 and TRBJ2-3; possibly TRBD1 for D (5 bases). Germline CDR1 and CDR2: SGHVS and FQNEAQ. This CDR3 is built from 14 residues. Deletions cut 5 bases from V and 4 bases from J, with 13 bases between. CDR3 sequence reads: CASSLTRRADTQYF. CDR3 nucleotide sequence: TGTGCCAGCAGCCTAACCCGCAGGGCAGATACGCAGTATTTT. The whole variable domain, filled in from reference TRBV7-8 and TRBJ2-3, reads GAGVSQSPRYKVAKRGQDVALRCDPISGHVSLFWYQQALGQGPEFLTYFQNEAQLDKSGLPSDRFFAERPEGSVSTLKIQRTQQEDSAVYLCASSLTRRADTQYFGPGTRLTVL.

This clone was seen just once. The V call is TRBV11-1, the J call TRBJ1-2; TRBD1 is a possible D gene (5 bases). Deletions cut 5 bases from V and 2 bases from J, with 18 bases between. CDR1 is SGHAT and CDR2 is FQDESV in the germline V gene (reference sequence). The CDR3 consists of 16 residues. The CDR3 bases are TGTGCCAGCAGCCGCGGGGGGAATCACAACAACTATGGCTACACCTTC. Amino acid sequence: CASSRGGNHNNYGYTF.

The chain couples TRBV6-1 to TRBJ1-6; D is unclear. The CDR3 spans 14 residues. V was cut by 8 bases and J by 8 bases, with 16 bases left in between. Germline V gives CDR1 MNHNS, CDR2 SASEGT. The CDR3 sequence: CASVTGGGDSPLHF. CDR3 DNA sequence: TGTGCCAGCGTTACGGGAGGAGGTGATTCACCCCTCCACTTT.

V is TRBV18 and J is TRBJ2-3; 7 bases map to TRBD2. The germline CDR1 and CDR2 sequences are KGHSH and LQKENI. The CDR3 is 14 amino acids. V was clipped by 4 bases and J by 5 bases; unmatched bases: 6. The CDR3 sequence is CASSLKRGGDTQYF. CDR3 nucleotide sequence: TGTGCCAGCTCACTAAAGCGGGGAGGAGATACGCAGTATTTT.

In DNA form, the CDR3 reads TGTGCCAGCAGTGTTAGCGGGGGGCGCACAGATACGCAGTATTTT. It encodes CASSVSGGRTDTQYF. The genes are TRBV28 and TRBJ2-3; 10 nucleotides agree with TRBD2. V lost 5 bases and J lost 1; bases outside the gene matches: 3. CDR1 and CDR2 (germline): MDHEN, SYDVKM. The CDR3 runs to 15 residues.

The chain carries TRBV11-2 and TRBJ1-2; 7 nucleotides line up with TRBD1. This CDR3 comprises 14 residues. V dropped 5 bases and J dropped 5; count of bases not matched to a gene: 8. Germline V gene sequence: CDR1 SGHAT, CDR2 FQNNGV. CDR3 sequence: CASSADRWEYGYTF. The CDR3 DNA is TGTGCCAGCAGCGCGGACAGGTGGGAATATGGCTACACCTTC.

The CDR3, as DNA: TGTGCCAGCAGTACCTCGGGACAGGGTACCTACGAGCAGTACTTC. This translates into CASSTSGQGTYEQYF. V usage is TRBV6-6 and J usage is TRBJ2-7; 9 bases agree with TRBD1. The CDR3 runs 15 residues. In germline, CDR1 is MNHNY, CDR2 SVGAGI (reference sequence). Trimming removed 5 bases from V and 2 bases from J; junction bases left unmatched: 7.

This rearrangement joins TRBV5-1 to TRBJ1-1, with D maybe TRBD1 (6 bases). V was pared by 2 bases and J by 5 bases, with 13 bases between. This CDR3 comprises 14 residues. The germline gives CDR1 SGHRS, CDR2 YFSETQ. CDR3 sequence: CASSFSGEGTEAFF. CDR3 DNA sequence: TGCGCCAGCAGCTTCTCAGGGGAGGGGACTGAAGCTTTCTTT. Looking up the rest from reference TRBV5-1 and TRBJ1-1 gives the full variable domain: KAGVTQTPRYLIKTRGQQVTLSCSPISGHRSVSWYQQTPGQGLQFLFEYFSETQRNKGNFPGRFSGRQFSNSRSEMNVSTLELGDSALYLCASSFSGEGTEAFFGQGTRLTVV.

This clone has a handful of counts. The V gene is TRBV5-1, the J gene TRBJ2-7; 7 nucleotides line up with TRBD1. Germline CDR1 and CDR2: SGHRS and YFSETQ. The J segment lost 4 bases and the V segment lost 4 bases, leaving 11 bases of the junction unmatched. The CDR3 consists of 15 residues. The CDR3 spells CASSLPGTAVYEQYF. The CDR3 DNA follows: TGCGCCAGCAGCCTACCCGGGACAGCAGTGTACGAGCAGTACTTC.

The V gene is TRBV6-4, the J gene TRBJ1-5; TRBD1 matches at 7 bases. V gave up 6 bases and J gave up 0 bases; unmatched junction bases: 5. CDR3 size: 15 residues. Germline-derived CDR1 and CDR2 are MRHNA and SNTAGT. The CDR3 nucleotides read TGTGCCAGCAGCCCGACAGGGAATAGCAATCAGCCCCAGCATTTT. The encoded protein is CASSPTGNSNQPQHF.

This chain links TRBV29-1 with TRBJ1-4; 8 bases align to TRBD1. Trimming took 7 bases from V and 0 from J; bases not matched to a gene: 10. This CDR3 has 16 residues. Germline V gene lookup returns CDR1 SQVTM and CDR2 ANQGSEA. CDR3 loop: CSASTGASATNEKLFF. DNA for the CDR3: TGCAGCGCCTCGACAGGGGCCAGCGCAACTAATGAAAAACTGTTTTTT.

The chain links TRBV10-3 to TRBJ2-7; 10 nucleotides align to TRBD1. Germline V CDR1 and CDR2: ENHRY, SYGVKD. The V gene end was trimmed by 5 bases and the J gene end by 5 bases; junction bases not matched to a gene: 6. The CDR3 loop spans 14 amino acids. The CDR3 protein is CAISWDRGDHEQYF. The CDR3, as DNA: TGTGCCATCAGTTGGGACAGGGGAGACCACGAGCAGTACTTC.

J is TRBJ2-7 and V is TRBV21-1; the D segment call TRBD2 is taken from the table without a DNA check. TRBV21-1 is shown as a pseudogene. The CDR3 is 20 residues long. As DNA, the CDR3 is TGTGCCAGCAGCAAAGTATGGGAGGGGACTAGCGGGAGCACGCCCTACGAGCAGTACTTC. This codes for CASSKVWEGTSGSTPYEQYF.

The rearrangement links TRBV5-8 to TRBJ2-2; 10 nucleotides agree with TRBD1. CDR3 length: 20 residues. Unmatched junction bases numbered 17, after V lost 4 bases and J lost 2 bases. Looked up from germline, CDR1 is SGHTS and CDR2 is YDEGEE. The CDR3 region has the DNA TGTGCCAGCAGCCCTATCCCCGCGCGGACAGGGGGAGACAACACCGGGGAGCTGTTTTTT. This encodes CASSPIPARTGGDNTGELFF.

The chain links TRBV7-6 to TRBJ2-1; TRBD2 aligns across 8 bases. CDR1 and CDR2 from the germline V gene are SGHVS and FNYEAQ. The CDR3 is made up of 15 amino acids. With 1 base clipped from V and 6 bases from J, the junction kept 5 bases outside the gene matches. CDR3: CASSLGSGSRNEQFF. The DNA for the CDR3 is TGTGCCAGCAGCTTAGGGAGCGGGAGTCGCAATGAGCAGTTCTTC.

The chain couples TRBV4-2 to TRBJ1-5; the match to TRBD1 covers 7 bases. The CDR3 sequence is 17 residues long. Germline CDR1 and CDR2: LGHNA and YNFKEQ. After removal of 1 base from V and 1 base from J, the junction contained 7 bases not matched to a gene. The CDR3 spells CASSQGAGGRSNQPQHF. The CDR3 region has the DNA TGTGCCAGCAGCCAAGGCGCAGGGGGTCGCAGCAATCAGCCCCAGCATTTT.

This chain joins TRBV10-3 and TRBJ2-5; TRBD1 matches at 7 bases. TRBJ2-7 explains the end of the DNA better; the J call may be wrong. This CDR3 comprises 13 residues. CDR1 and CDR2 from the germline V gene are ENHRY and SYGVKD. The DNA for the CDR3 is TGTGCCATCAGCCAACAGGGGTCCCACGAGCAGTACTTC. Its translation is CAISQQGSHEQYF.

This clone has a handful of counts. The chain links TRBV2 to TRBJ2-5; TRBD1 might be the D (6 bases). CDR1 is SNHLY, CDR2 FYNNEI, per germline. This CDR3 spans 14 amino acids. V lost 1 base to trimming and J lost 2 bases, with 8 bases between them. Here the CDR3 DNA reads TGTGCCAGCAGTGAAGGCACAGGGCAAGAGACCCAGTACTTC. This sequence encodes CASSEGTGQETQYF.

This chain links TRBV29-1 with TRBJ1-5, with D tentatively TRBD1 (6 bases). Germline V gene sequence: CDR1 SQVTM, CDR2 ANQGSEA. V shed 6 bases and J shed 7 bases, with 19 bases lying between them. The CDR3 length is 14 residues. The CDR3 bases are TGCAGCGTGGCCCATACAGGGAAATCACAGCCCCAGCATTTT. Protein sequence: CSVAHTGKSQPQHF.

The chain employs TRBV19 and TRBJ1-5; perhaps TRBD1 as D (6 bases). CDR1 LNHDA and CDR2 SQIVND come from the germline V gene (reference sequence). The CDR3 is made up of 15 amino acids. Trimming cost V 3 bases and J 0 bases, with 9 bases left between them. The CDR3 here is CASSMLGASNQPQHF. The CDR3 DNA sequence: TGTGCCAGTAGTATGTTGGGGGCTAGCAATCAGCCCCAGCATTTT. The full variable domain, with the rest looked up from reference TRBV19 and TRBJ1-5, is DGGITQSPKYLFRKEGQNVTLSCEQNLNHDAMYWYRQDPGQGLRLIYYSQIVNDFQKGDIAEGYSVSREKKESFPLTVTSAQKNPTAFYLCASSMLGASNQPQHFGDGTRLSIL.

The V call is TRBV10-3, the J call TRBJ2-3; 8 positions agree with TRBD1. CDR3 length: 14 amino acids. V trimming: 10 bases; J trimming: 2 bases; junction bases outside the gene matches: 8. The V gene's germline CDR1 is ENHRY and CDR2 SYGVKD. Here the CDR3 DNA reads TGTGCCACCTGGACAGGGCTATTCACAGATACGCAGTATTTT. It translates to CATWTGLFTDTQYF.

The CDR3 is CASSYSLALPEQYF. CDR3 DNA sequence: TGTGCCAGCAGTTACTCTCTGGCCCTCCCTGAGCAGTACTTC. The J gene is TRBJ2-7, the V gene TRBV6-5, with D unresolved. Trimming stripped 0 bases from V and 7 bases from J, with 13 bases between. The CDR3 runs to 14 residues. CDR1 is MNHEY and CDR2 is SVGAGI in the germline V gene.

The CDR3 protein is CASSPQQGVGELFF. The CDR3 bases are TGCGCCAGCAGCCCACAGCAGGGGGTCGGGGAGCTGTTTTTT. This rearrangement joins TRBV5-1 to TRBJ2-2, with 7 bases lining up with TRBD1. CDR3 length: 14 residues. V lost 4 bases and J lost 7; bases outside the gene matches: 7. CDR1 is SGHRS and CDR2 is YFSETQ in the germline V gene.

The V gene is TRBV7-2, the J gene TRBJ1-2; 11 bases are shared with TRBD1. Germline loops: CDR1 SGHTA, CDR2 FQGNSA. The CDR3 contains 18 residues. The V segment lost 5 bases and the J segment 4 bases; nucleotides outside the gene matches: 15. As DNA, the CDR3 is TGTGCCAGCAGCACCTCGCGGGGACAGGGGGGTCGCGGCTATGGCTACACCTTC. It yields the protein CASSTSRGQGGRGYGYTF.

This chain's CDR3 is CASSLGQGNYGYTF. DNA of the CDR3: TGTGCCAGCAGTTTGGGTCAGGGGAACTATGGCTACACCTTC. V gene TRBV28 combines with J gene TRBJ1-2; possibly TRBD1 for D (6 bases). The CDR3 consists of 14 residues. Germline V gene sequence: CDR1 MDHEN, CDR2 SYDVKM. The V gene lost 3 bases and the J gene lost 2 bases, with 10 bases spanning the gap.